This TCR beta chain was profiled in a study of molecular identifiers for immune sequencing clone quantification. Looking at the study overall: Split five ways in replicates, RNA from around 20,000 or 99,000 naive CD8 cells had four portions sequenced.

At least ten counts were recorded for this clonotype. The CDR3 has 14 amino acids. Germline V gene data show CDR1 as LGHDT and CDR2 as YNNKEL (reference sequence). V was trimmed by 2 bases and J by 8 bases, leaving 15 bases between them. TCRdb fed the PCR reads into MiXCR, producing one record per CDR3 protein. This sample has 550,000 to 750,000 distinct CDR3 sequences, with just under 20% found just once. The sequence derives from a human donor in good health. Some libraries in this study had Jurkat cell RNA spiked in. The sequenced sample was naive CD8+ T cells from blood, with Jurkat cell RNA spiked in. Indicated subset: FACS-sorted CD8+CD4-CCR7+CD45RA+ naive T cells. The J gene is TRBJ1-1, the V gene TRBV3-1; no clear D. The CDR3 sequence: CASSQFRREREAFF. In DNA, the CDR3 is TGTGCCAGCAGCCAATTCCGACGGGAGAGAGAAGCTTTCTTT.